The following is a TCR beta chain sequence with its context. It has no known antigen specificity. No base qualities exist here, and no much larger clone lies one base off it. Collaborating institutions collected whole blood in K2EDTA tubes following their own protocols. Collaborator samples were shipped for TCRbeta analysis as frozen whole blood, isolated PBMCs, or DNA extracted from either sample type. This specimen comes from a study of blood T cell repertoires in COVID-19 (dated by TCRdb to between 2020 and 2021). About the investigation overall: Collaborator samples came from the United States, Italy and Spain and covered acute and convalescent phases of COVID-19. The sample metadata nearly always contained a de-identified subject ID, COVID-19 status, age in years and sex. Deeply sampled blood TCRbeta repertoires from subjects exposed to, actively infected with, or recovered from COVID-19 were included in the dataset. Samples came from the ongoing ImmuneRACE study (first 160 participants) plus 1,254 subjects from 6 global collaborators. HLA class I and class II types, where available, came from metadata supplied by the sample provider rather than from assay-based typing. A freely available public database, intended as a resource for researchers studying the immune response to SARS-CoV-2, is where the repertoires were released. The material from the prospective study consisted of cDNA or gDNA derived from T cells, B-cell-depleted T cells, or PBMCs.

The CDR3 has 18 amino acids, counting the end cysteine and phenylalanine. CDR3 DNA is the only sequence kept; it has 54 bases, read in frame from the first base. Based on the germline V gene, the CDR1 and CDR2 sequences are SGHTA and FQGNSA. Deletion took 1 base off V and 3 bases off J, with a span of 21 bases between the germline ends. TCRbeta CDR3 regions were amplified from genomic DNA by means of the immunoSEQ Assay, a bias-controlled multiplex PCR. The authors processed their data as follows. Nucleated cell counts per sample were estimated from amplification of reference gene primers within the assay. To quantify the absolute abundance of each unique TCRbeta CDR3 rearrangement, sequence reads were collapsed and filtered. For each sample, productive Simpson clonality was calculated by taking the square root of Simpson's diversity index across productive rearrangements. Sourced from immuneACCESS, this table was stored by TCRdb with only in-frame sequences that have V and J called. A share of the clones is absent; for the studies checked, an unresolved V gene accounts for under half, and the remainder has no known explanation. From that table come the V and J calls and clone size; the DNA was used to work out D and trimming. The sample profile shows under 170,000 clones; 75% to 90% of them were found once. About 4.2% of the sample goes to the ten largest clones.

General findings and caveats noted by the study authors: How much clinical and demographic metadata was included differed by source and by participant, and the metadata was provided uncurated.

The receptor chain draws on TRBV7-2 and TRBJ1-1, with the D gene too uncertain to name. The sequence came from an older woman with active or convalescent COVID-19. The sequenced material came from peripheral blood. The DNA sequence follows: TGTGCCAGCAGCTTAGGGTACCTAGGGAGTGGTAGGGACACTGAAGCTTTCTTT. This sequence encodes CASSLGYLGSGRDTEAFF.